This T cell receptor (beta chain) was captured by sequencing in a study of blood T cell repertoires in COVID-19. From germline, CDR1 is SGHKS and CDR2 YYEKEE (reference sequence). The CDR3 consists of 11 residues. Trimming pared 4 bases from V and 3 bases from J, leaving 5 bases between. Study processing details: Researchers report that nucleated cell counts were estimated from reference gene primer amplification. Generated by immunoSEQ multiplex PCR, the TCRdb table keeps only in-frame clones and is missing some. For V, J and clone size, that table is used; D and trimming come from the DNA. This table has over 450,000 clones, less than 90% appearing once.

Material for sequencing was peripheral blood. V usage is TRBV5-5 and J usage is TRBJ2-7; D unclear. This sequence originates from a woman between 45 and 65 years old with COVID-19, enrolled during active disease. DNA for the CDR3: TGTGCCAGCAGCGCGATCTACGAGCAGTACTTC. Protein sequence: CASSAIYEQYF.